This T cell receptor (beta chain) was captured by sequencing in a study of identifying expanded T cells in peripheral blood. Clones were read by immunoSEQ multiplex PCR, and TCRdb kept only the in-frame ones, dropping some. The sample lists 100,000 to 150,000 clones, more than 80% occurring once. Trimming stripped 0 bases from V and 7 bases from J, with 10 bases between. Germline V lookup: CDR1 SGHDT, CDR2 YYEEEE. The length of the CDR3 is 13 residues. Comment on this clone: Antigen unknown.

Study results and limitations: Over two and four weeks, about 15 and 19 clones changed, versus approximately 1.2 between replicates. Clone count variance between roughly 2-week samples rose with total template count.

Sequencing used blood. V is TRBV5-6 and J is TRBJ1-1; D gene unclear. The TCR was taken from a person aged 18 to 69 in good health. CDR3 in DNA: TGTGCCAGCAGCTTGGTGTCAGGTTATGAAGCTTTCTTT. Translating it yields CASSLVSGYEAFF.